These T cell receptor beta chains were read from a single sample in a study of regulatory T cells in long-lasting Graves disease. TCRdb reanalysed the multiplex PCR reads using MiXCR and keeps one entry per CDR3 protein. The sample lists around 450,000 distinct CDR3 sequences, about 15% occurring once. These data are also associated with another study on T cells in Graves' hyperthyroidism and ophthalmopathy.

This sample comprised peripheral blood mononuclear cells (PBMCs), obtained at new diagnosis, from a patient treated with antithyroid drugs. The receptor set was obtained from a woman between 40 and 50 years old with Graves disease. CDR3s leave out the opening cysteine and the closing phenylalanine or tryptophan. Size is omitted from some rows. Given values are once, few, many or a class for expanded clones.

j_gene	v_gene	abundance	CDR3aa
TRBJ2-7	TRBV15	few	ATSREGRPSYEQY
TRBJ2-1	TRBV5-1	many	ASSWGGGQYNEQF
TRBJ2-1	TRBV20-1	few	SAIGGLEFSYNEQF
TRBJ1-6	TRBV6-5	many	ASSYSMSPPPYNSPLH
TRBJ2-2	TRBV7-3	many	ASSSTGLGTGELF
TRBJ1-6	TRBV2	few	ASSLYGMDSPLH
TRBJ1-1	TRBV30	many	AWSRDSNTEAF
TRBJ1-2	TRBV2	many	ASTSEGGGYT
TRBJ2-3	TRBV11-3	many	ASSLDGGSYTDTQY
TRBJ1-2	TRBV7-8	many	ASSLSSGNYGYT
TRBJ1-2	TRBV6-9	-	ASSYTTGNNYGYT
TRBJ2-7	TRBV5-1	many	ASSARLASYEQY
TRBJ2-3	TRBV15	many	ATSRDYGFSTDTQY
TRBJ2-2	TRBV12-3/TRBV12-4	many	ASSPPFNTGELF
TRBJ2-2	TRBV9	-	ASSVAGLAATGELF
TRBJ2-1	TRBV3-1	many	ASSQDPSDGNEQF
TRBJ2-7	TRBV18	-	ASSFLEAGYYEQY
TRBJ2-5	TRBV27	many	ASGTSGSVGETQY
TRBJ2-3	TRBV11-3	few	ASSLDVYTDTQY
TRBJ2-1	TRBV20-1	few	SARGQGADNEQF
TRBJ2-7	TRBV9	few	ASSVGTFPGGEQY
TRBJ2-1	TRBV11-3	many	ASSLRTAGGTYNEQF
TRBJ2-1	TRBV13	few	ASSSRLAGGPSSYNEQF
TRBJ2-3	TRBV18	-	ASSPPEGDPDTQY
TRBJ1-1	TRBV6-5	many	ASSTGVTSRYAF
TRBJ2-7	TRBV12-3/TRBV12-4	many	ASNLLAGGEQY
TRBJ2-1	TRBV15	-	ATSRDWAEYNEQF
TRBJ2-1	TRBV7-9	many	ASSPLKKGEQF
TRBJ2-1	TRBV6-5	many	ASSYSQGPWGNEQF
TRBJ2-1	TRBV29-1	few	SGTSGSYNEQF
TRBJ2-1	TRBV5-1	many	ASVGLVVNEQF
TRBJ2-1	TRBV28	many	ASSAPGQGDNEQF
TRBJ1-1	TRBV29-1	many	SAWTATDEAF
TRBJ2-3	TRBV5-1	few	ASSFGQGAGTDTQY
TRBJ1-5	TRBV13	-	ASSVIDQRNQPQH
TRBJ2-7	TRBV28	-	ASSFTAGAYEQY
TRBJ2-3	TRBV7-9	few	ASSPNSRTSGLDTQY
TRBJ2-1	TRBV7-8	many	ASSLWPDRSSYNEQF
TRBJ2-2	TRBV11-2	many	ASSATGGWSGELF
TRBJ2-7	TRBV27	-	ASSLYPASGRAKEQY
TRBJ1-1	TRBV6-1	few	ASSRWDSTEAF
TRBJ2-7	TRBV18	few	ATKTGTSYEQY
TRBJ1-2	TRBV28	-	ASSTPREQNYGYT
TRBJ2-2	TRBV2	-	ASSAIGQGGTGELF
TRBJ2-6	TRBV30	-	AWSVRAGSSGANVLT
TRBJ2-7	TRBV4-2	-	ASSQRGETYEQY
TRBJ2-1	TRBV27	many	AVLRSRGAYNEQF
TRBJ1-3	TRBV11-3	many	ASSFGLSGNTIY
TRBJ2-1	TRBV11-3	-	VSSLTEGNEQF
TRBJ1-1	TRBV7-2	many	ASRPEGGRSTEAF
TRBJ1-3	TRBV5-1	few	ASSLGQNSGNTIY
TRBJ2-7	TRBV11-2	-	ASSLDGVRKGNEQY
TRBJ2-1	TRBV3-1	-	ASSHKGGIDSYNEQF